Below are 30 T cell receptor beta chains sequenced from a single sample in a study of cytotoxic CD8 clonotypes in ibrutinib-treated CLL. Assay: immunoSEQ multiplex PCR; the TCRdb copy retains only in-frame clones and omits some. Altogether about 140,000 clones are present, approximately 80% being singletons, with the ten largest covering approximately 27%. Sequencing was performed on PBMCs, taken after 12 months of ibrutinib treatment. These receptors all come from a human donor with chronic lymphocytic leukemia.

The chain employs TRBV28 and TRBJ2-7; D unresolved. The V end lost 8 bases, the J end lost 0 bases, and 11 bases lay between the germline ends. Germline CDR1 reads MDHEN; CDR2 reads SYDVKM. The CDR3 is 13 residues long. In DNA, the CDR3 is TGTGCCAGCGGCAGTCTGGGCTCCTACGAGCAGTACTTC. It translates to CASGSLGSYEQYF.

The V and J genes are TRBV2 and TRBJ2-3; D gene unclear. V lost 9 bases and J lost 2, with 12 bases in between. The CDR3 consists of 13 residues. Germline CDR1 reads SNHLY; CDR2 reads FYNNEI. DNA for the CDR3: TGTGCCAGTAGGACCGCACACACAGATACGCAGTATTTT. The encoded protein is CASRTAHTDTQYF.

This clone has a single count. The chain links TRBV2 to TRBJ2-1; TRBD2 matches 8 bases. The germline V gene encodes CDR1 SNHLY and CDR2 FYNNEI. The CDR3 has 14 amino acids. Germline trimming cut 7 bases from V and 11 bases from J; bases unmatched to any gene: 13. This chain's CDR3 is CASIAGGGTSKQFF. The CDR3 nucleotides read TGTGCCAGCATTGCGGGCGGGGGGACCTCGAAGCAGTTCTTC.

J is TRBJ1-3 and V is TRBV30; D call uncertain. V lost 1 base to trimming and J lost 0 bases, with 16 bases between them. The V gene's germline CDR1 is GTSNPN and CDR2 SVGIG (reference sequence). The CDR3 has 17 residues. CDR3 sequence: CAWSGWRNSYSGNTIYF. In DNA form, the CDR3 reads TGTGCCTGGAGTGGGTGGAGGAATAGCTACTCTGGAAACACCATATATTTT. Based on the CDR3 plus reference TRBV30 and TRBJ1-3, the full variable domain is SQTIHQWPATLVQPVGSPLSLECTVEGTSNPNLYWYRQAAGRGLQLLFYSVGIGQISSEVPQNLSASRPQDRQFILSSKKLLLSDSGFYLCAWSGWRNSYSGNTIYFGEGSWLTVV.

The rearrangement joins TRBV28 to TRBJ1-1; possible D gene TRBD1, 5 bases. This CDR3 comprises 14 residues. Between the trimmed V and J ends, which lost 5 bases and 3 bases, there was a span of 13 bases. The germline V gene has CDR1 MDHEN and CDR2 SYDVKM. DNA for the CDR3: TGTGCCAGCAGTGACCCGGGGGTTGACACTGAAGCTTTCTTT. Protein product: CASSDPGVDTEAFF.

The genes are TRBV18 and TRBJ2-7, with 8 bases identical to TRBD1. Germline CDR1 and CDR2: KGHSH and LQKENI. The CDR3 sequence is 14 residues long. After removal of 6 bases from V and 3 bases from J, the junction contained 7 bases not matched to a gene. This CDR3 reads CASSPGQVLYEQYF. The CDR3 DNA is TGTGCCAGCTCCCCGGGACAGGTCCTCTACGAGCAGTACTTC.

The chain has TRBV6-5 and TRBJ1-5, with no clear D. V shed 6 bases and J shed 4 bases, with 13 bases lying between them. The CDR3 loop spans 14 amino acids. Germline V gene data show CDR1 as MNHEY and CDR2 as SVGAGI. Here the CDR3 DNA reads TGTGCCAGCAGAGGACGGGCCGAAAATCAGCCCCAGCATTTT. It is translated as CASRGRAENQPQHF.

This chain connects TRBV5-6 to TRBJ2-1; D may match TRBD1 or TRBD2 (5 bases each). The CDR3 is 13 amino acids. Trimming took 0 bases from V and 9 from J, leaving 10 bases between them. Germline loops: CDR1 SGHDT, CDR2 YYEEEE. CDR3: CASSLVGGSEQFF. In DNA, the CDR3 is TGTGCCAGCAGCTTGGTTGGGGGAAGTGAGCAGTTCTTC.

This clone was observed once. The chain carries TRBV7-9 and TRBJ2-3; 8 bases match TRBD1. Trimming cost V 5 bases and J 4 bases; bases outside gene matches: 8. The germline V gene encodes CDR1 SEHNR and CDR2 FQNEAQ (reference sequence). The CDR3 contains 15 residues. This chain's CDR3 is CASSNQGAPADTQYF. CDR3 nucleotide sequence: TGTGCCAGCAGCAACCAGGGGGCGCCCGCAGATACGCAGTATTTT.

This clone was counted only a few times. V usage is TRBV4-1 and J usage is TRBJ2-7; 7 bases match TRBD2. Germline-derived CDR1 and CDR2 are MGHRA and YSYEKL. This CDR3 contains 16 residues. The V gene end was trimmed by 0 bases and the J gene end by 0 bases; junction bases not matched to a gene: 5. CDR3 bases: TGCGCCAGCAGCCAAGACCTAGCGGTCACCTCCTACGAGCAGTACTTC. Its translation is CASSQDLAVTSYEQYF.

The V and J genes are TRBV6-1 and TRBJ1-1; TRBD1 might be the D (6 bases). V was cut by 7 bases and J by 7 bases, with 22 bases left in between. Germline CDR1 and CDR2: MNHNS and SASEGT. This CDR3 is 15 amino acids long. CDR3 protein: CASMRGGTPGYEAFF. The CDR3 coding sequence is TGTGCCAGCATGAGAGGGGGGACCCCGGGGTATGAAGCTTTCTTT.

V is TRBV5-6 and J is TRBJ2-2; D is unclear. Trimming took 3 bases from V and 5 from J, leaving 5 bases between them. This CDR3 is 12 amino acids long. Germline V CDR1 and CDR2: SGHDT, YYEEEE. The CDR3 bases are TGTGCCAGCAGCTGGGGAACCGGGGAGCTGTTTTTT. Translating it yields CASSWGTGELFF.

This clone has ten or more counts. The CDR3 reads CASSLEWTGSSYNSPLHF. The CDR3 nucleotides read TGTGCCAGCAGTTTGGAATGGACCGGAAGCTCCTATAATTCACCCCTCCACTTT. The chain is built from TRBV28 and TRBJ1-6, with D uncertain. Looked up from germline, CDR1 is MDHEN and CDR2 is SYDVKM. CDR3 length: 18 amino acids. V was shortened by 3 bases and J by 0 bases, with 15 bases between the two germline ends. The complete variable domain, with remaining parts taken from reference TRBV28 and TRBJ1-6, reads DVKVTQSSRYLVKRTGEKVFLECVQDMDHENMFWYRQDPGLGLRLIYFSYDVKMKEKGDIPEGYSVSREKKERFSLILESASTNQTSMYLCASSLEWTGSSYNSPLHFGNGTRLTVT.

The chain links TRBV7-9 to TRBJ1-5, with 7 positions matching TRBD1. The CDR3 covers 14 residues. Germline V gene lookup returns CDR1 SEHNR and CDR2 FQNEAQ (reference sequence). V dropped 4 bases and J dropped 3; count of bases not matched to a gene: 3. The CDR3 DNA sequence: TGTGCCAGCAGCTCGCAGGGGGACAATCAGCCCCAGCATTTT. Encoded protein: CASSSQGDNQPQHF.

V and J are TRBV11-3 and TRBJ2-5; 10 bases fit TRBD2. The CDR3 consists of 18 residues. V was pared by 5 bases and J by 2 bases, with 14 bases of the junction left unmatched. Germline V gives CDR1 SGHNT, CDR2 YENEEA. The CDR3 spells CASSTDRDASGSQETQYF. The CDR3 DNA is TGTGCCAGCAGCACCGACCGGGACGCTAGCGGGAGTCAAGAGACCCAGTACTTC.

The chain joins TRBV2 to TRBJ2-7; TRBD1 matches at 9 bases. After removal of 6 bases from V and 1 base from J, the junction contained 7 bases not matched to a gene. This CDR3 has 15 amino acids. The germline gives CDR1 SNHLY, CDR2 FYNNEI. The CDR3 spells CASRDDRGGSYEQYF. CDR3 DNA sequence: TGTGCCAGCAGGGATGACAGGGGGGGTTCCTACGAGCAGTACTTC.

The chain joins TRBV28 to TRBJ1-2; TRBD1 is a possible D gene (5 bases). Trimming removed 3 bases at V and 5 bases at J, with 10 bases between. Germline CDR1 and CDR2: MDHEN and SYDVKM. The CDR3 has 13 amino acids. CDR3 coding DNA: TGTGCCAGCAGTTTTCAACAGGCTTATGGCTACACCTTC. Its protein is CASSFQQAYGYTF.

CDR3 sequence: CASSPRQLAKNIQYF. DNA for the CDR3: TGTGCCAGCAGCCCGCGACAGCTAGCCAAAAACATTCAGTACTTC. J is TRBJ2-4 and V is TRBV13, with a tentative D call TRBD1 (5 bases). The V end was cut by 5 bases, the J end by 0 bases, with 11 bases between. The germline gives CDR1 PRHDT, CDR2 FYEKMQ (reference sequence). The CDR3 covers 15 residues.

The rearrangement links TRBV7-2 to TRBJ2-3; TRBD2 matches 13 bases. Per germline, CDR1 SGHTA and CDR2 FQGNSA. The length of the CDR3 is 16 residues. Germline trimming cut 6 bases from V and 3 bases from J; bases unmatched to any gene: 6. The CDR3 sequence: CASRSPGLAGTDTQYF. The CDR3 DNA reads as TGTGCCAGCAGAAGTCCGGGACTAGCGGGGACAGATACGCAGTATTTT.

A single count supports this clone. V usage is TRBV6-5 and J usage is TRBJ2-1; 8 bases match TRBD1. There are 14 residues in the CDR3. Germline assignment: CDR1 MNHEY and CDR2 SVGAGI. V dropped 0 bases and J dropped 6; count of bases not matched to a gene: 1. CDR3 sequence: CASSYSGQGNEQFF. The DNA of the CDR3 is TGTGCCAGCAGTTACTCCGGACAGGGCAATGAGCAGTTCTTC.

The chain is built from TRBV4-1 and TRBJ1-6, with 11 nucleotides matching TRBD1. The V gene's germline CDR1 is MGHRA and CDR2 YSYEKL. The CDR3 is 20 residues long. J gave up 6 bases and V 0 bases, and 13 bases lay outside the gene matches. DNA of the CDR3: TGCGCCAGCAGCCAAGACCCCAAAAGGACAGGGGGCTCCCCTAATTCACCCCTCCACTTT. It is translated as CASSQDPKRTGGSPNSPLHF.

This chain uses TRBV5-1 with TRBJ2-7; D may correspond to TRBD1 or TRBD2 (5 bases each). The ends were cut back, 0 bases at V and 3 bases at J, with 13 bases in the middle. CDR3 length: 15 amino acids. Per the germline V gene, CDR1 is SGHRS and CDR2 is YFSETQ. The CDR3 coding sequence is TGCGCCAGCAGCTTGGATAGAGGGGTTGGCTACGAGCAGTACTTC. Protein sequence: CASSLDRGVGYEQYF.

This clone was seen at least ten times. The V gene is TRBV28, the J gene TRBJ1-1; no clear D. This CDR3 contains 14 residues. CDR1 and CDR2 (germline): MDHEN, SYDVKM. The ends were cut back, 2 bases at V and 2 bases at J, with 9 bases in the middle. CDR3 loop: CASSLRAHNTEAFF. Here the CDR3 DNA reads TGTGCCAGCAGTTTACGGGCCCACAACACTGAAGCTTTCTTT.

This clone was observed a single time. This chain joins TRBV7-9 and TRBJ2-5; 9 bases map to TRBD1. V was pared by 6 bases and J by 5 bases, with 10 bases of the junction left unmatched. CDR1 is SEHNR and CDR2 is FQNEAQ in the germline V gene (reference sequence). The CDR3 extends over 15 amino acids. In nucleotides, the CDR3 is TGTGCCAGCAGGCCCGGGACAGGGACATGGGAGACCCAGTACTTC. Its translation is CASRPGTGTWETQYF.

This clone was seen only a few times. The chain joins TRBV6-4 to TRBJ1-5; D unresolved. The CDR3 loop spans 14 amino acids. Trimming pared 5 bases from V and 0 bases from J, leaving 8 bases between. The V gene's germline CDR1 is MRHNA and CDR2 SNTAGT. The CDR3 bases are TGTGCCAGCAGTTCCGAATATAGCAATCAGCCCCAGCATTTT. Translating gives CASSSEYSNQPQHF.

DNA of the CDR3: TGTGCCAGCAGCCTTGGGCAGAGGAGCAATCAGCCCCAGCATTTT. Protein: CASSLGQRSNQPQHF. The chain is built from TRBV7-2 and TRBJ1-5; D not resolved. Germline CDR1 is SGHTA and CDR2 is FQGNSA. The CDR3 runs to 15 residues. The V end lost 5 bases, the J end lost 1 base, and 12 bases lay between the germline ends. The variable domain in full, with the rest retrieved from reference TRBV7-2 and TRBJ1-5, is GAGVSQSPSNKVTEKGKDVELRCDPISGHTALYWYRQSLGQGLEFLIYFQGNSAPDKSGLPSDRFSAERTGGSVSTLTIQRTQQEDSAVYLCASSLGQRSNQPQHFGDGTRLSIL.

This clone was seen just once. The V gene is TRBV7-2, the J gene TRBJ2-5; tentative D call: TRBD1 (6 bases). From germline, CDR1 is SGHTA and CDR2 FQGNSA. This CDR3 has 15 residues. V shed 4 bases and J shed 6 bases, with 18 bases lying between them. The DNA of the CDR3 is TGTGCCAGCAGCTCCTATAGGGTTGGGACACAGACCCAGTACTTC. Amino acids: CASSSYRVGTQTQYF.

This clone was seen once. This chain joins TRBV5-3 and TRBJ2-2; 8 bases match TRBD1. TRBV5-3 is marked as an open reading frame, function uncertain. V lost 4 bases and J lost 0; bases outside the gene matches: 14. This CDR3 comprises 19 residues. In DNA form, the CDR3 reads TGTGCCAGAAGCATCATCCCCCGGGACAGGCCCCCGAACACCGGGGAGCTGTTTTTT. It is translated as CARSIIPRDRPPNTGELFF.

Here the CDR3 DNA reads TGTGCCAGCAGCAAAAATTCGGGACCCAGGAAATTTGGGAACGAGCAGTACTTC. Translation: CASSKNSGPRKFGNEQYF. This chain joins TRBV21-1 and TRBJ2-7. TRBV21-1 is annotated as a pseudogene. The CDR3 is made up of 18 amino acids.

V is TRBV5-1 and J is TRBJ1-2; TRBD1 matches at 7 bases. The germline CDR1 and CDR2 sequences are SGHRS and YFSETQ. The J segment lost 8 bases and the V segment lost 4 bases, leaving 8 bases of the junction unmatched. This CDR3 spans 13 amino acids. This CDR3 reads CASSLGQVGGYTF. CDR3 bases: TGCGCCAGCAGCCTCGGACAGGTCGGAGGCTACACCTTC.